These T cell receptor beta chains were read from a single sample in a study of blood T cell repertoires in COVID-19. Profiled with immunoSEQ multiplex PCR; TCRdb holds only in-frame clones, not every one. The table has 250,000 to 350,000 clones, 75% to 90% seen once. Material for sequencing was peripheral blood. These receptors came from an older woman with acute or convalescent COVID-19. Both conserved end residues are part of each CDR3. The D gene is left open where the match is weak. The listing skips clone size in some rows; elsewhere it reads once, few, many or a size class.

NA	TRBD2	TRBV6-5	TRBJ2-1	CASSSAGGFYNEQFF	TGTGCCAGCAGTTCAGCGGGGGGGTTCTACAATGAGCAGTTCTTC
NA	NA	TRBV19	TRBJ2-3	CASSIAPSTDTQYF	TGTGCCAGTAGTATAGCCCCTAGCACAGATACGCAGTATTTT
NA	TRBD2	TRBV6-5	TRBJ2-3	CASSYRAGGPDTQYF	TGTGCCAGCAGTTACCGGGCGGGGGGGCCCGATACGCAGTATTTT
NA	TRBD1	TRBV7-9	TRBJ1-6	CASSLTGVFYNSPLHF	TGTGCCAGCAGCCTGACAGGGGTCTTCTATAATTCACCCCTCCACTTT
NA	TRBD2	TRBV9	TRBJ2-1	CASSGTGTGGTSGRVAYNEQFF	TGTGCCAGCAGCGGAACCGGGACAGGGGGGACTAGCGGGAGAGTCGCCTACAATGAGCAGTTCTTC
NA	NA	TRBV6-5	TRBJ1-2	CASSPGQNYGYTF	TGTGCCAGCAGCCCCGGACAGAACTATGGCTACACCTTC
NA	TRBD2	TRBV5-4	TRBJ2-5	CASSSLTSGSSGETQYF	TGTGCCAGCAGCTCCCTGACTAGCGGGAGTTCAGGAGAGACCCAGTACTTC
NA	NA	TRBV21-1	TRBJ1-6	CASSTTEGASPLHF	TGTGCCAGCAGCACGACCGAGGGGGCCTCACCCCTCCACTTT
NA	NA	TRBV15	TRBJ1-1	CATRRESGTEAFF	TGTGCCACCAGACGGGAAAGCGGCACTGAAGCTTTCTTT
NA	NA	TRBV19	TRBJ2-7	CASSIASTAEQYF	TGTGCCAGTAGTATAGCTTCGACAGCCGAGCAGTACTTC
once	TRBD2	TRBV30	TRBJ2-3	CAWSVLASGRAGATQYF	TGTGCCTGGAGTGTACTGGCTAGCGGGAGGGCCGGGGCTACGCAGTATTTT
NA	TRBD1	TRBV7-2	TRBJ1-5	CASSPQGALGQPQHF	TGTGCCAGCAGCCCCCAGGGGGCCCTTGGGCAGCCCCAGCATTTT
NA	NA	TRBV7-9	TRBJ1-5	CASSFSDQPQHF	TGTGCCAGCAGCTTCTCGGATCAGCCCCAGCATTTT
NA	NA	TRBV11-3	TRBJ2-7	CASSARWGVSYEQYF	TGTGCCAGCAGCGCCCGGTGGGGGGTGTCCTACGAGCAGTACTTC
once	NA	TRBV25-1	TRBJ1-1	CASRTGHMNTEAFF	TGTGCCAGCAGGACAGGACATATGAACACTGAAGCTTTCTTT
NA	NA	TRBV9	TRBJ1-4	CASSGGREEKLFF	TGTGCCAGCAGCGGAGGACGGGAGGAAAAACTGTTTTTT
once	NA	TRBV4-2	TRBJ2-1	CASSQVGGPGHNEQFF	TGTGCCAGCAGCCAAGTCGGGGGGCCGGGCCACAATGAGCAGTTCTTC
NA	TRBD1	TRBV18	TRBJ2-3	CASSTRDRGTPDTQYF	TGTGCCAGCTCAACTCGGGACAGGGGCACACCAGATACGCAGTATTTT
NA	TRBD1	TRBV4-3	TRBJ2-5	CASNTWRTGAQETQYF	TGCGCCAGCAACACCTGGCGGACAGGGGCTCAAGAGACCCAGTACTTC
NA	NA	TRBV7-9	TRBJ1-4	CASSRQPSGSTNEKLFF	TGTGCCAGCAGCCGACAACCCTCAGGATCCACTAATGAAAAACTGTTTTTT